This record looks at one T cell receptor (beta chain) sequence and its context. The sample originates from a study of type 1 regulatory T cells. TCRdb analysed the reads with MiXCR anew, one entry per CDR3 protein. The sample includes 88,000 or so distinct CDR3 sequences, roughly 31% of them seen just once. Trimming left V 1 base short and J 4 bases short, with 7 bases between. CDR1 KGHSH and CDR2 LQKENI come from the germline V gene. The CDR3 contains 13 residues. The receptor's source is a human donor in good health. The rearrangement links TRBV18 to TRBJ2-5; D is unresolved. The sample was CD4+ T cells, either the whole sample or a sorted fraction (not recorded which). As DNA, the CDR3 is TGTGCCAGCTCACCACGGTGGCGAGAGACCCAGTACTTC. It codes for CASSPRWRETQYF. The whole variable domain, remainder taken from reference TRBV18 and TRBJ2-5, is NAGVMQNPRHLVRRRGQEARLRCSPMKGHSHVYWYRQLPEEGLKFMVYLQKENIIDESGMPKERFSAEFPKEGPSILRIQQVVRGDSAAYFCASSPRWRETQYFGPGTRLLVL.